Sequencing of this T cell receptor (beta chain) was carried out in a study of shared clonotypes between healthy human individuals. Overall study findings and caveats: In general, naive subsets displayed greater estimated richness than memory subsets did. Rarefaction showed sorted-subset sequencing was incomplete despite large depth. Naive CD4 clonotypes overlapped across a handful of donors at roughly 5%.

For this clone: Its matching antigen is unknown. In the same sample, other DNA sequences code for this CDR3.

Germline CDR1 is KGHSH and CDR2 is LQKENI. The V and J ends lost 6 bases and 4 bases respectively, with 12 bases between them. The CDR3 runs to 14 residues. The table came from immunoSEQ multiplex PCR; TCRdb's copy has only in-frame clones and leaves some out. The sample shows more than 2 million clones, around 95% of them seen only once. Naive CD45RA+ and memory CD45RA-negative subsets were split from CD4+ cells. The sequence came from a man between 18 and 29 years old in good health. The rearrangement uses TRBV18 and TRBJ2-2, with D perhaps matching TRBD1 (5 bases). Sequencing used naive CD4+ T cells sorted from blood. Regarding subset: CD45RA+ positively selected. The CDR3 DNA reads TGTGCCAGCTCTCCCCCAGGGCGCACCGGGGAGCTGTTTTTT. It yields the protein CASSPPGRTGELFF. The full variable domain, rest sourced from reference TRBV18 and TRBJ2-2, is NAGVMQNPRHLVRRRGQEARLRCSPMKGHSHVYWYRQLPEEGLKFMVYLQKENIIDESGMPKERFSAEFPKEGPSILRIQQVVRGDSAAYFCASSPPGRTGELFFGEGSRLTVL.